The 4 T cell receptor beta chains in this list originate from one sample, sequenced in a study of CDR3 diversity in severe acne. TCRdb reprocessed the PCR reads with MiXCR, giving one entry per CDR3 protein. Of approximately 84,000 distinct CDR3 sequences in the sample, 51% were seen once. Input material: blood. These receptor sequences come from a male donor in good health, without acne.

This rearrangement joins TRBV9 to TRBJ1-1, with TRBD1 as a possible D gene (5 bases). Per germline, CDR1 SGDLS and CDR2 YYNGEE. The CDR3 has 14 residues. Trimming cost V 6 bases and J 0 bases, with 12 bases left between them. The CDR3 is CASNEGRMNTEAFF. CDR3 coding DNA: TGTGCCAGCAACGAGGGACGAATGAACACTGAAGCTTTCTTT.

For this clonotype: The conserved final phenylalanine or tryptophan is absent from the CDR3, which likely points to a read error. It is unclear where the CDR3 begins or ends on the DNA, so no DNA is shown, and the CDR3 is as TCRdb lists it. The chain has TRBV7-2 and TRBJ1-4; the table's D gene call, TRBD1, was not cross checked with the DNA. From its first to its last residue, the CDR3 has 11 amino acids. Germline V gene data show CDR1 as SGHTA and CDR2 as FQGNSA. CDR3 in amino acids: CASSSETVIPY.

The chain has TRBV7-9 and TRBJ1-1; 7 bases line up with TRBD1. Germline-derived CDR1 and CDR2 are SEHNR and FQNEAQ (reference sequence). The CDR3 contains 12 residues. Trimming removed 4 bases from V and 6 bases from J; junction bases left unmatched: 2. The CDR3 loop is CASSYGQAEAFF. The CDR3 DNA sequence: TGTGCCAGCAGCTACGGACAGGCTGAAGCTTTCTTT. Complete variable domain (other parts from reference TRBV7-9 and TRBJ1-1): DTGVSQNPRHKITKRGQNVTFRCDPISEHNRLYWYRQTLGQGPEFLTYFQNEAQLEKSRLLSDRFSAERPKGSFSTLEIQRTEQGDSAMYLCASSYGQAEAFFGQGTRLTVV.

The chain carries TRBV20-1 and TRBJ2-3; 7 positions match TRBD1. This CDR3 region has 13 residues. Germline V gives CDR1 DFQATT, CDR2 SNEGSKA (reference sequence). J lost 6 bases, V lost 2 bases, and 5 bases had no gene match. CDR3 amino acids: CSARLARGDTQYF. The CDR3 nucleotides read TGCAGTGCTAGACTGGCCAGGGGGGATACGCAGTATTTT.